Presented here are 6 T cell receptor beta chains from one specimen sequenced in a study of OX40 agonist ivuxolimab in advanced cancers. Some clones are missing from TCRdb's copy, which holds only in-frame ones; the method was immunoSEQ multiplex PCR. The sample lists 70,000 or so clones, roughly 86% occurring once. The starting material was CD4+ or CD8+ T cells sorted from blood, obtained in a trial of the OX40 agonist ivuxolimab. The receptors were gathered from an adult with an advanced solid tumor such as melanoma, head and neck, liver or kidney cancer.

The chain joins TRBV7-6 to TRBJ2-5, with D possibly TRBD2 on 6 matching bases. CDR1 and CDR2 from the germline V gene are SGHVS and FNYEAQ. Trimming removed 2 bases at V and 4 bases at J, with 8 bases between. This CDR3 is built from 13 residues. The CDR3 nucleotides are TGTGCCAGCAGCTTACGGGGAGGAGAGACCCAGTACTTC. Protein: CASSLRGGETQYF.

The chain's CDR3 is CASSLPGLGYGYTF. The DNA for the CDR3 is TGTGCCAGCAGTTTACCGGGACTGGGCTATGGCTACACCTTC. The rearrangement joins TRBV28 to TRBJ1-2, with D maybe TRBD1 (5 bases). Germline V gene sequence: CDR1 MDHEN, CDR2 SYDVKM. The V and J ends lost 2 bases and 4 bases respectively, with 11 bases between them. The CDR3 extends over 14 amino acids.

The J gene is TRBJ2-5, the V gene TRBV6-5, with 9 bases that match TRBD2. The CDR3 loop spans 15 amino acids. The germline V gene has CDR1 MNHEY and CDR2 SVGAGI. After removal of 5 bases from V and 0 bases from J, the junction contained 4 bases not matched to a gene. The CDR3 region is CASSIAGDYQETQYF. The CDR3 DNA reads TGTGCCAGCAGTATAGCGGGGGATTACCAAGAGACCCAGTACTTC.

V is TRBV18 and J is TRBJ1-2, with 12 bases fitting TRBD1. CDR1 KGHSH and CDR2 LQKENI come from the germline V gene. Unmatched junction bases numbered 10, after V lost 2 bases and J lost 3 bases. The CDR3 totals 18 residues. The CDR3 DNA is TGTGCCAGCTCACCAGAGGTTCGGGACAGGGGGCGCGACTATGGCTACACCTTC. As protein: CASSPEVRDRGRDYGYTF.

CDR3 loop: CASSQDLGQDWGYTF. The DNA of the CDR3 is TGTGCCAGCAGCCAAGATCTGGGACAGGATTGGGGCTACACCTTC. The V call is TRBV4-2, the J call TRBJ1-2, with 8 bases aligning to TRBD1. The CDR3 spans 15 residues. Per germline, CDR1 LGHNA and CDR2 YNFKEQ. The V segment lost 0 bases and the J segment 8 bases; nucleotides outside the gene matches: 8.

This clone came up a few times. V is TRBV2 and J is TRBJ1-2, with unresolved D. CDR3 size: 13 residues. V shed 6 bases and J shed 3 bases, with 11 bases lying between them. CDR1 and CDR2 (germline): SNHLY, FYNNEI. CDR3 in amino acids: CASRVSADYGYTF. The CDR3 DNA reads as TGTGCCAGCAGAGTCTCCGCGGACTATGGCTACACCTTC.